The 27 T cell receptor beta chains below were found in one sample sequenced in a study of blood T cell repertoires in COVID-19. The method was immunoSEQ multiplex PCR; TCRdb's version includes in-frame clones alone and lacks a portion of them. The data show almost 300,000 clones, around 87% seen once. The sample consisted of peripheral blood. The receptors here all came from a man between 65 and 85 years old with acute or convalescent COVID-19.

This clone was recorded once. This chain uses TRBV4-3 with TRBJ2-1, with 11 bases that match TRBD2. Germline loops: CDR1 LGHNA, CDR2 YSLEER. V was clipped by 1 base and J by 7 bases; unmatched bases: 3. This CDR3 is built from 15 residues. The CDR3 region is CASSQVAGGANEQFF. CDR3 DNA sequence: TGCGCCAGCAGCCAAGTAGCGGGGGGGGCAAATGAGCAGTTCTTC.

This clone was seen just once. The chain uses TRBV6-5 and TRBJ1-4, with 8 bases that match TRBD1. Germline lookup yields CDR1 MNHEY and CDR2 SVGAGI. Trimming took 6 bases from V and 8 from J; bases not matched to a gene: 8. The CDR3 loop spans 14 amino acids. The CDR3, as DNA: TGTGCCAGCAGACAACAGGGGGAGGGCGAAAAACTGTTTTTT. It codes for CASRQQGEGEKLFF.

The V call is TRBV6-4, the J call TRBJ1-1; no firm D call. This CDR3 comprises 12 residues. The V end was cut by 8 bases, the J end by 3 bases, with 10 bases between. Per the germline V gene, CDR1 is MRHNA and CDR2 is SNTAGT. The CDR3 region is CASPLVHTEAFF. CDR3 in DNA: TGTGCCAGCCCACTTGTGCACACTGAAGCTTTCTTT.

The J gene is TRBJ1-3, the V gene TRBV30; a possible D gene is TRBD1 (5 bases). This CDR3 region has 13 residues. CDR1 and CDR2 from the germline V gene are GTSNPN and SVGIG (reference sequence). With 5 bases removed from V and 1 base from J, the gap between germline ends came to 9 bases. CDR3 amino acids: CAWQTGSGNTIYF. As DNA, the CDR3 is TGTGCCTGGCAAACAGGATCTGGAAACACCATATATTTT.

The chain employs TRBV7-2 and TRBJ2-3; unclear D gene. This CDR3 has 16 residues. V gave up 5 bases and J gave up 2 bases, with 17 bases separating them. Per germline, CDR1 SGHTA and CDR2 FQGNSA. The CDR3 DNA is TGTGCCAGCAGCCCGCCCCAGCGTAAGTTCACAGATACGCAGTATTTT. Translating it yields CASSPPQRKFTDTQYF.

The table lists this clone with a count of one. This chain joins TRBV14 and TRBJ1-1; 7 bases match TRBD1. Germline assignment: CDR1 SGHDN and CDR2 FVKESK. The V gene end was trimmed by 3 bases and the J gene end by 1 base; junction bases not matched to a gene: 8. The CDR3 has 16 amino acids. The CDR3 spells CASSHLTGVGNTEAFF. The CDR3 region has the DNA TGTGCCAGCAGCCACCTAACAGGGGTTGGGAACACTGAAGCTTTCTTT.

V is TRBV30 and J is TRBJ1-2; a possible D gene is TRBD1 (5 bases). The V gene's germline CDR1 is GTSNPN and CDR2 SVGIG (reference sequence). V lost 0 bases and J 4 bases, leaving 15 bases between the germline ends. This CDR3 contains 15 residues. CDR3 protein: CAWSVQASFFYGYTF. CDR3 coding DNA: TGTGCCTGGAGTGTACAGGCATCGTTTTTCTATGGCTACACCTTC.

This clone was detected once. The V gene is TRBV5-6, the J gene TRBJ1-2, with D unresolved. This CDR3 is 12 amino acids long. V lost 4 bases, J lost 8 bases, and 12 bases lay in between. Germline V gene lookup returns CDR1 SGHDT and CDR2 YYEEEE. CDR3 residues: CASSTTSKGYTF. In nucleotides, the CDR3 is TGTGCCAGCAGCACGACATCTAAGGGCTACACCTTC.

The chain recombines TRBV30 with TRBJ1-5; D is uncertain. Germline loops: CDR1 GTSNPN, CDR2 SVGIG (reference sequence). V was cut by 1 base and J by 2 bases, with 9 bases left in between. The CDR3 extends over 14 amino acids. CDR3 nucleotide sequence: TGTGCCTGGAGTGCTAACAGTGGCAATCAGCCCCAGCATTTT. Protein sequence: CAWSANSGNQPQHF.

The CDR3 is CASSYRTANTGELFF. The CDR3 bases are TGTGCCAGCAGTTACCGGACAGCGAACACCGGGGAGCTGTTTTTT. The chain is built from TRBV6-5 and TRBJ2-2; weak D call: TRBD1 (6 bases). The CDR3 length is 15 residues. Germline assignment: CDR1 MNHEY and CDR2 SVGAGI. Trimming took 2 bases from V and 0 from J, leaving 7 bases between them.

The chain employs TRBV19 and TRBJ1-5, with D maybe TRBD1 (6 bases). The CDR3 runs to 15 residues. Per the germline V gene, CDR1 is LNHDA and CDR2 is SQIVND (reference sequence). With 6 bases removed from V and 2 bases from J, the gap between germline ends came to 14 bases. CDR3 sequence: CASRSGGPGNQPQHF. CDR3 nucleotides: TGTGCCAGTAGATCCGGGGGGCCGGGCAATCAGCCCCAGCATTTT.

The chain couples TRBV4-1 to TRBJ2-3; possible D gene TRBD1, 6 bases. Germline-derived CDR1 and CDR2 are MGHRA and YSYEKL. V lost 4 bases to trimming and J lost 1 base, with 12 bases between them. The CDR3 has 15 residues. CDR3 nucleotide sequence: TGCGCCAGCAGCCCCCGGGACACCCGCACAGATACGCAGTATTTT. Encoded protein: CASSPRDTRTDTQYF.

This clone is a singleton in its sample. The chain has TRBV6-2 or TRBV6-3 and TRBJ2-7; TRBD2 matches at 8 bases. Germline CDR1 MNHEY, CDR2 SVGEGT. The CDR3 loop spans 17 amino acids. V lost 2 bases, J lost 0 bases, and 9 bases stayed unmatched. CDR3 nucleotides: TGTGCCAGCAGTTACGGTTCGACTAGCGTGTACTCCTACGAGCAGTACTTC. Encoded protein: CASSYGSTSVYSYEQYF.

This clone was seen a single time. The chain couples TRBV20-1 to TRBJ2-5; 7 bases match TRBD1. The CDR3 length is 11 residues. Germline CDR1 DFQATT, CDR2 SNEGSKA (reference sequence). V dropped 6 bases and J dropped 5; count of bases not matched to a gene: 3. CDR3 sequence reads: CSAKQGETQYF. The CDR3 DNA sequence: TGCAGTGCCAAACAGGGGGAGACCCAGTACTTC.

The chain employs TRBV10-1 and TRBJ1-2; the D is unclear. The CDR3 has 15 residues. Between the trimmed V and J ends, which lost 1 base and 2 bases, there was a span of 11 bases. CDR1 and CDR2 from the germline V gene are WNHNN and SYGVQD (reference sequence). DNA of the CDR3: TGCGCCAGCAGTGAGTTGGGCACCACGAACTATGGCTACACCTTC. This translates into CASSELGTTNYGYTF.

J is TRBJ2-2 and V is TRBV29-1, with 7 bases that match TRBD1. The CDR3 runs 13 residues. The germline V gene has CDR1 SQVTM and CDR2 ANQGSEA. Trimming cost V 7 bases and J 5 bases; bases outside gene matches: 7. The CDR3 loop is CSGRDSPTGELFF. The CDR3 DNA reads as TGCAGCGGCCGGGACAGCCCTACCGGGGAGCTGTTTTTT.

The chain employs TRBV7-2 and TRBJ2-1; TRBD2 matches at 8 bases. The CDR3 consists of 19 residues. CDR1 is SGHTA and CDR2 is FQGNSA in the germline V gene. With 1 base clipped from V and 1 base from J, the junction kept 12 bases outside the gene matches. The CDR3 DNA reads TGTGCCAGCAGCTTAGGGGGATTGAGCGGGAGTCGGTCCTACAATGAGCAGTTCTTC. Its protein product is CASSLGGLSGSRSYNEQFF.

This rearrangement joins TRBV28 to TRBJ1-4; 7 bases agree with TRBD1. This CDR3 has 16 amino acids. The germline CDR1 and CDR2 sequences are MDHEN and SYDVKM. The J segment lost 4 bases and the V segment lost 1 base, leaving 6 bases of the junction unmatched. CDR3 loop: CASSLFRGRLNEKLFF. The CDR3 DNA follows: TGTGCCAGCAGTTTATTTAGGGGGCGGCTTAATGAAAAACTGTTTTTT.

V is TRBV9 and J is TRBJ1-2; D not resolved. The V gene's germline CDR1 is SGDLS and CDR2 YYNGEE. The V gene lost 0 bases and the J gene lost 4 bases, with 10 bases spanning the gap. There are 14 residues in the CDR3. In DNA form, the CDR3 reads TGTGCCAGCAGCGTAGGAGGGCAGTCCTATGGCTACACCTTC. As protein: CASSVGGQSYGYTF.

A single count supports this clone. The chain is built from TRBV5-5 and TRBJ1-3, with D possibly matching TRBD1 (5 bases). Trimming took 3 bases from V and 0 from J, leaving 13 bases between them. Per germline, CDR1 SGHKS and CDR2 YYEKEE (reference sequence). This CDR3 region has 16 residues. The CDR3 DNA reads TGTGCCAGCAGCTCGCCGGGACTATACTCTGGAAACACCATATATTTT. It is translated as CASSSPGLYSGNTIYF.

V and J are TRBV19 and TRBJ1-5; D remains unclear. The germline gives CDR1 LNHDA, CDR2 SQIVND (reference sequence). V was cut by 4 bases and J by 0 bases, with 16 bases left in between. The CDR3 has 17 residues. The CDR3 sequence is CASSTLFRLISNQPQHF. The CDR3 DNA is TGTGCCAGTAGTACCCTGTTCCGGTTGATTAGCAATCAGCCCCAGCATTTT. Variable domain in full (rest from reference TRBV19 and TRBJ1-5): DGGITQSPKYLFRKEGQNVTLSCEQNLNHDAMYWYRQDPGQGLRLIYYSQIVNDFQKGDIAEGYSVSREKKESFPLTVTSAQKNPTAFYLCASSTLFRLISNQPQHFGDGTRLSIL.

The chain has TRBV6-2 or TRBV6-3 and TRBJ2-2; D is perhaps TRBD1 (5 bases). Between the trimmed V and J ends, which lost 2 bases and 13 bases, there was a span of 14 bases. The CDR3 totals 13 residues. CDR1 is MNHEY and CDR2 is SVGEGT in the germline V gene. CDR3 region: CASSYTHHRGLFF. The CDR3 DNA is TGTGCCAGCAGTTACACCCACCATAGGGGGCTGTTTTTT.

The chain carries TRBV29-1 and TRBJ1-1; 7 bases are a match to TRBD1. V lost 8 bases and J lost 4; bases outside the gene matches: 10. CDR3 length equals 13 residues. CDR1 SQVTM and CDR2 ANQGSEA come from the germline V gene. The CDR3, as DNA: TGCAGCTTCCGAACAGGGGCGGGCACTGAAGCTTTCTTT. It translates to CSFRTGAGTEAFF.

The chain has TRBV28 and TRBJ2-1, with 10 positions matching TRBD1. J gave up 4 bases and V 1 base, and 4 bases lay outside the gene matches. Germline V gene data show CDR1 as MDHEN and CDR2 as SYDVKM. This CDR3 spans 16 amino acids. The CDR3 coding sequence is TGTGCCAGCAGTTTATTGACAGGGGGCTATTACAATGAGCAGTTCTTC. Its translation: CASSLLTGGYYNEQFF.

The rearrangement uses TRBV12-3 or TRBV12-4 and TRBJ1-1; 9 bases match TRBD1. CDR3 length equals 13 residues. J gave up 5 bases and V 7 bases, and 5 bases lay outside the gene matches. CDR3 DNA: TGTGCCAGCATCCAGACAGGGGGAACTGAAGCTTTCTTT. This encodes CASIQTGGTEAFF.

The chain recombines TRBV14 with TRBJ2-1, with 10 bases identical to TRBD2. The germline V gene has CDR1 SGHDN and CDR2 FVKESK. The CDR3 sequence is 17 residues long. The trim removed 4 bases at V and 4 bases at J, leaving 10 bases unmatched. The CDR3 bases are TGTGCCAGCAGCCCCTCACTAGCGGGAAAAAAGTACAATGAGCAGTTCTTC. This translates into CASSPSLAGKKYNEQFF.

The chain has TRBV6-6 and TRBJ1-6, with 8 bases fitting TRBD1. V lost 5 bases, J lost 9 bases, and 6 bases stayed unmatched. Per the germline V gene, CDR1 is MNHNY and CDR2 is SVGAGI (reference sequence). This CDR3 is 14 amino acids long. The CDR3 loop reads CASSAQGAGSPLHF. CDR3 sequence (DNA): TGTGCCAGCAGTGCTCAGGGGGCTGGTTCACCCCTCCACTTT.